This T cell receptor (beta chain) was captured in a study of a mutant IDH1 vaccine in newly diagnosed glioma. Study as a whole: Most patients had received both radiotherapy and temozolomide, the prior options being radiotherapy, temozolomide, or both. Visit V13 took place at week 47, and visit V12 happened at week 35.

Assay used: immunoSEQ multiplex PCR; TCRdb lists only in-frame clones, some missing. The sample includes under 60,000 clones, approximately 80% of them seen just once. The time point was: week 47, end of study. The content of each vaccine dose was 300 ug of mutant IDH1 20-mer peptide, and topical imiquimod accompanied it. In the case of this clone: The antigen is not known.

Trimming removed 0 bases from V and 4 bases from J; junction bases left unmatched: 0. CDR3 length: 14 amino acids. Germline V lookup: CDR1 MNHEY, CDR2 SVGAGI. This receptor was obtained from a woman in her forties with glioma. Some clones in this sample may be carry-over from other donors' samples. The sample here was PBMCs, taken from a glioma patient whose treatment included an IDH1 peptide vaccine. The J gene is TRBJ1-1, the V gene TRBV6-5; 9 bases match TRBD1. In DNA form, the CDR3 reads TGTGCCAGCAGTTACTCGACAGGGGGCACTGAAGCTTTCTTT. This translates into CASSYSTGGTEAFF.